The next 4 T cell receptor beta chains were all read from a single sample in a study of T cells in Graves' hyperthyroidism and ophthalmopathy. RNA transcripts gave rise to amplified TCR beta CDR3 regions. During a first-round RT-PCR of the TCR CDR3, the HTBI primer set was used. Via MiXCR, TCRdb re-called the multiplex PCR reads, giving one row per CDR3 protein. The sample yields hundreds of thousands of distinct CDR3 sequences, about 20% seen once. Sequencing was performed on blood. These receptors all come from a man aged 40-49 years with Graves' ophthalmopathy.

This clonotype was counted ten times or more. CDR3: CASSLDGAGANTGELFF. The CDR3 DNA is TGTGCCAGCAGCTTAGATGGAGCGGGGGCAAACACCGGGGAGCTGTTTTTT. The chain links TRBV11-2 to TRBJ2-2, with 8 bases matching TRBD2. Germline CDR1 is SGHAT and CDR2 is FQNNGV. V was clipped by 0 bases and J by 2 bases; unmatched bases: 5. The CDR3 is 17 amino acids.

This clonotype was seen more than once but under ten times. The chain employs TRBV29-1 and TRBJ2-6, with 8 bases lining up with TRBD1. V lost 2 bases and J lost 0; bases outside the gene matches: 9. Germline loops: CDR1 SQVTM, CDR2 ANQGSEA. This CDR3 spans 18 amino acids. CDR3 bases: TGCAGCGTTGAAACGTCCGGGACAGGTCGCTCTGGGGCCAACGTCCTGACTTTC. This gives the protein CSVETSGTGRSGANVLTF.

This clonotype was observed a handful of times. The CDR3 reads CASTRGGHGTDTQYF. CDR3 bases: TGTGCCAGCACGAGGGGGGGTCATGGCACAGATACGCAGTATTTT. J is TRBJ2-3 and V is TRBV6-2 or TRBV6-3, with a weak D call TRBD2 (7 bases). The CDR3 loop spans 15 amino acids. Trimming stripped 7 bases from V and 1 base from J, with 15 bases between. Germline V gives CDR1 MNHEY, CDR2 SVGEGT.

The J gene is TRBJ1-5, the V gene TRBV28; 10 nucleotides line up with TRBD1. The CDR3 length is 15 residues. J was trimmed by 5 bases and V by 6 bases; bases with no gene match: 7. Germline lookup yields CDR1 MDHEN and CDR2 SYDVKM. The CDR3 DNA follows: TGTGCCAGCAGCCCCTCCGGACAGGGGGATCAGCCCCAGCATTTT. Amino acids: CASSPSGQGDQPQHF.